This TCR beta chain was captured by sequencing in a study of T-cell reconstitution after alpha-beta-depleted transplantation in children. During its preparation, the TCRbeta library received unique molecular identifiers. TCRdb re-derived calls from the PCR reads in MiXCR, one entry per CDR3 protein. The sample includes 440,000 or so distinct CDR3 sequences, roughly 43% of them seen just once. Germline lookup yields CDR1 SGHRS and CDR2 YFSETQ. V was cut by 1 base and J by 2 bases, with 9 bases left in between. The CDR3 covers 15 residues. This chain uses TRBV5-1 with TRBJ2-2; the D call may be TRBD1 or TRBD2 (5 bases each). This TCR derives from a girl aged 2 to 10 with aplastic anemia, due to receive a stem cell transplant. The sample in question was PBMCs, obtained before TCRalphabeta/CD19-depleted stem cell transplant. CDR3 nucleotide sequence: TGCGCCAGCAGCTTGTTGGGGGATAACACCGGGGAGCTGTTTTTT. The encoded protein is CASSLLGDNTGELFF.